This TCR beta chain was recovered during a study of blood T cell repertoires in COVID-19. The wider study: The United States, Italy and Spain were the sources of the acute and convalescent COVID-19 samples.

This CDR3 is 15 amino acids long. With 5 bases clipped from V and 8 bases from J, the junction kept 9 bases outside the gene matches. CDR1 and CDR2 from the germline V gene are LNHDA and SQIVND (reference sequence). Method: immunoSEQ multiplex PCR; TCRdb's copy keeps in-frame clones and lacks some. The sample has approximately 280,000 clones; around 90% are singletons. The sequence derives from a woman aged 25 to 45 with COVID-19, enrolled during active disease. Sequencing was carried out using peripheral blood. V and J are TRBV19 and TRBJ1-6; 7 bases align to TRBD1. The CDR3 is CASSRRTGSDSPLHF. The CDR3 region has the DNA TGTGCCAGTAGTCGACGGACAGGATCTGATTCACCCCTCCACTTT.